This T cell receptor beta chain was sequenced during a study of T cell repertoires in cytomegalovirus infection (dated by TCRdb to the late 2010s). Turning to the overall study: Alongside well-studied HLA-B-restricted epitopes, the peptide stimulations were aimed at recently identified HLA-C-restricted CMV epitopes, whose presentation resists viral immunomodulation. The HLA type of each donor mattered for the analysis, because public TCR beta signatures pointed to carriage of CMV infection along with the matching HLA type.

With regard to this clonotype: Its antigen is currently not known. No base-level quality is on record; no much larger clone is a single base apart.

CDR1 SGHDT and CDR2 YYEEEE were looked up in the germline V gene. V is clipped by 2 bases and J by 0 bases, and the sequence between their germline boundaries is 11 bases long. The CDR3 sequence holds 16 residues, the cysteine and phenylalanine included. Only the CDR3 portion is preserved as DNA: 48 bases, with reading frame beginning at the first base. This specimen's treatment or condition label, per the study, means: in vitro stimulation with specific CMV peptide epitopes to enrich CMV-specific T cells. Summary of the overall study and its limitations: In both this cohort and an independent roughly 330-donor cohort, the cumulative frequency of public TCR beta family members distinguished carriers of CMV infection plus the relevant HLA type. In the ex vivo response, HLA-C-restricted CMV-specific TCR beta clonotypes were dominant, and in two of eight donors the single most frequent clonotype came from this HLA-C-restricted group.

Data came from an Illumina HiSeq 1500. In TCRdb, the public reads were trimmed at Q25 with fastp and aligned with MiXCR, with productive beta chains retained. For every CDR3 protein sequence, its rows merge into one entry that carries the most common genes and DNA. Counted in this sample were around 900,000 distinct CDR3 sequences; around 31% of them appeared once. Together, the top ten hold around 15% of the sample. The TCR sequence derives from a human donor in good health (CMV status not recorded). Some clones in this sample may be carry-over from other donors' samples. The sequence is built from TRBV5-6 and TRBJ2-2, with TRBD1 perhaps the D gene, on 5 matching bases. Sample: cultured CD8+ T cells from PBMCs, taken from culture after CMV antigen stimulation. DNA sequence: TGTGCCAGCAGCTTAACAGGTCTGTCGAACACCGGGGAGCTGTTTTTT. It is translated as CASSLTGLSNTGELFF.